The 7 T cell receptor beta chains below were found in one sample sequenced in a study of blood T cell repertoires in COVID-19. This table comes from immunoSEQ multiplex PCR, and its TCRdb copy is limited to in-frame clones, with some not included. The repertoire consists of about 40,000 clones, with about 86% occurring once and the leading ten covering approximately 20%. The source material was peripheral blood. These receptors all stem from a man aged 50-59 years in a cohort sampled during active COVID-19.

This rearrangement joins TRBV11-2 to TRBJ2-3; 8 bases map to TRBD1. In germline, CDR1 is SGHAT, CDR2 FQNNGV. J lost 3 bases, V lost 2 bases, and 4 bases had no gene match. This CDR3 region has 15 residues. The CDR3 DNA reads TGTGCCAGCAGCTTAAGGCAGGGGGCAACAGATACGCAGTATTTT. This gives the protein CASSLRQGATDTQYF.

This clone is medium-sized in the sample. The rearrangement links TRBV30 to TRBJ1-1, with 9 bases matching TRBD1. CDR1 and CDR2 (germline): GTSNPN, SVGIG (reference sequence). The ends lost 5 bases at V and 6 bases at J; junction bases unmatched: 4. This CDR3 has 12 amino acids. The chain's CDR3 is CAWGQGFAEAFF. Written as DNA, the CDR3 is TGTGCCTGGGGACAGGGGTTCGCTGAAGCTTTCTTT. Full variable domain (missing parts from reference TRBV30 and TRBJ1-1): SQTIHQWPATLVQPVGSPLSLECTVEGTSNPNLYWYRQAAGRGLQLLFYSVGIGQISSEVPQNLSASRPQDRQFILSSKKLLLSDSGFYLCAWGQGFAEAFFGQGTRLTVV.

The CDR3 spells CASSQDPPGGSQETQYF. The CDR3 DNA follows: TGTGCCAGCAGCCAAGATCCTCCCGGGGGGTCTCAAGAGACCCAGTACTTC. The chain couples TRBV3-1 (or the pseudogene TRBV3-2) to TRBJ2-5; 7 nucleotides line up with TRBD2. Germline V gene data show CDR1 as LGHDT and CDR2 as YNNKEL (reference sequence). The CDR3 has 17 amino acids. J was trimmed by 2 bases and V by 0 bases; bases with no gene match: 9.

A single count supports this clone. The chain is built from TRBV19 and TRBJ1-1; a possible D gene is TRBD1 (5 bases). V was pared by 5 bases and J by 3 bases, with 10 bases between. The CDR3 sequence is 13 residues long. Germline CDR1 is LNHDA and CDR2 is SQIVND (reference sequence). The CDR3 sequence is CASSPAGYTEAFF. The CDR3 region has the DNA TGTGCCAGTAGTCCCGCAGGGTACACTGAAGCTTTCTTT.

The V and J genes are TRBV5-1 and TRBJ1-1; D is perhaps TRBD1 (5 bases). V was clipped by 5 bases and J by 0 bases, with 8 bases between them. From germline, CDR1 is SGHRS and CDR2 YFSETQ. The CDR3 runs to 13 residues. The CDR3 bases are TGCGCCAGCAGACAGGCCTTGAACACTGAAGCTTTCTTT. Protein sequence: CASRQALNTEAFF.

The chain links TRBV7-9 to TRBJ1-1; D unresolved. The V end lost 5 bases, the J end lost 6 bases, and 10 bases lay between the germline ends. From germline, CDR1 is SEHNR and CDR2 FQNEAQ (reference sequence). This CDR3 has 12 amino acids. CDR3 DNA sequence: TGTGCCAGCAGCCCTTGGCGGGCTGAAGCTTTCTTT. Translation gives CASSPWRAEAFF.

The chain's CDR3 is CASSIRGDTEAFF. Written as DNA, the CDR3 is TGTGCCAGCAGCATCAGGGGGGACACTGAAGCTTTCTTT. This sequence joins TRBV7-2 and TRBJ1-1, with TRBD1 identical over 7 bases. V was pared by 5 bases and J by 3 bases, with 3 bases of the junction left unmatched. The CDR3 sequence is 13 residues long. The V gene's germline CDR1 is SGHTA and CDR2 FQGNSA.